Sequencing of this T cell receptor (beta chain) was carried out in a study of shared clonotypes between healthy human individuals. Sequencing used immunoSEQ multiplex PCR; TCRdb keeps in-frame clones, though not all of them. The sample gives about 960,000 clones, 76% of which show up once; around 1.5% is in the top ten. Germline loops: CDR1 SGHVS, CDR2 FQNEAQ. The CDR3 extends over 16 amino acids. Trimming took 4 bases from V and 6 from J; bases not matched to a gene: 11. The chain uses TRBV7-8 and TRBJ2-1; TRBD2 matches at 8 bases. What was sequenced was memory CD4+ T cells sorted from blood. Subset meaning: CD45RA-negative fraction. This clonotype was obtained from a young man in good health. CDR3 in amino acids: CASSSSPGLVTNEQFF. The CDR3 DNA is TGTGCCAGCAGCTCCTCGCCGGGACTAGTGACCAATGAGCAGTTCTTC.